This entry lists 7 T cell receptor beta chains sequenced from one sample in a study of cytomegalovirus exposure and HLA in healthy donors. Primers: 60 Vbeta forward and 13 Jbeta reverse. Sequencing used immunoSEQ multiplex PCR; TCRdb keeps in-frame clones, though not all of them. The profile shows roughly 92,000 clones, more than 75% of them singletons. Specimen: PBMCs. The receptors were sampled from a woman between 45 and 65 years old in good health and CMV-seropositive.

This clone appeared a single time. The genes are TRBV5-6 and TRBJ2-3, with TRBD1 matching over 7 bases. There are 16 residues in the CDR3. V was pared by 4 bases and J by 3 bases, with 11 bases of the junction left unmatched. CDR1 and CDR2 from the germline V gene are SGHDT and YYEEEE. CDR3 in amino acids: CASSQNHGTATDTQYF. The CDR3 DNA sequence: TGTGCCAGCAGCCAAAACCACGGGACAGCAACAGATACGCAGTATTTT.

The chain is built from TRBV6-1 and TRBJ1-2, with D tentatively TRBD1 (5 bases). Germline CDR1 and CDR2: MNHNS and SASEGT. Trimming shortened V by 2 bases and J by 2 bases, and 12 bases separated the two germline ends. The CDR3 is 15 residues long. The CDR3: CASSEFVQGNYGYTF. The DNA for the CDR3 is TGTGCCAGCAGTGAATTCGTCCAGGGAAACTATGGCTACACCTTC.

About this clone itself: Other DNA sequences in this sample translate to the same CDR3. This rearrangement joins TRBV6-6 to TRBJ1-1; 7 bases are a match to TRBD1. The CDR3 is 14 amino acids. The V gene end was trimmed by 2 bases and the J gene end by 2 bases; junction bases not matched to a gene: 2. In germline, CDR1 is MNHNY, CDR2 SVGAGI (reference sequence). CDR3 DNA sequence: TGTGCCAGCAGTTACCGACAGGGTAACACTGAAGCTTTCTTT. Its translation: CASSYRQGNTEAFF.

The CDR3, as DNA: TGTGCCAGCAGCTTAGATTTAGGGGACAATGAGCAGTTCTTC. This encodes CASSLDLGDNEQFF. This chain uses TRBV11-3 with TRBJ2-1; D is perhaps TRBD1 (5 bases). CDR1 and CDR2 from the germline V gene are SGHNT and YENEEA. CDR3 length equals 14 residues. The V end lost 0 bases, the J end lost 5 bases, and 8 bases lay between the germline ends.

This clone appeared a few times. Germline is not matched at one junction end, which may reflect a read error. This rearrangement joins TRBV7-9 to TRBJ2-6; a weak D match, TRBD2 (7 bases). The CDR3 has 19 residues. Germline values: CDR1 SEHNR, CDR2 FQNEAQ (reference sequence). CDR3 residues: CSSSLLLRGGYSGANVLTF. The DNA for the CDR3 is TGTTCCAGCAGCTTACTCTTAAGGGGGGGGTACTCTGGGGCCAACGTCCTGACTTTC.

This chain's CDR3 is CASSDPGLAGVTGELFF. The DNA of the CDR3 is TGTGCCAGCAGCGACCCAGGACTAGCGGGTGTCACCGGGGAGCTGTTTTTT. V and J are TRBV9 and TRBJ2-2, with 11 bases lining up with TRBD2. Looked up from germline, CDR1 is SGDLS and CDR2 is YYNGEE. After removal of 3 bases from V and 4 bases from J, the junction contained 8 bases not matched to a gene. This CDR3 has 17 amino acids.

V usage is TRBV30 and J usage is TRBJ1-2, with D maybe TRBD1 (5 bases). With 7 bases removed from V and 7 bases from J, the gap between germline ends came to 25 bases. The CDR3 is 15 residues long. Germline V gene data show CDR1 as GTSNPN and CDR2 as SVGIG (reference sequence). The CDR3 sequence: CASTGWAGTRSGYTF. Written as DNA, the CDR3 is TGTGCCTCCACGGGATGGGCGGGGACCAGGAGTGGCTACACCTTC.